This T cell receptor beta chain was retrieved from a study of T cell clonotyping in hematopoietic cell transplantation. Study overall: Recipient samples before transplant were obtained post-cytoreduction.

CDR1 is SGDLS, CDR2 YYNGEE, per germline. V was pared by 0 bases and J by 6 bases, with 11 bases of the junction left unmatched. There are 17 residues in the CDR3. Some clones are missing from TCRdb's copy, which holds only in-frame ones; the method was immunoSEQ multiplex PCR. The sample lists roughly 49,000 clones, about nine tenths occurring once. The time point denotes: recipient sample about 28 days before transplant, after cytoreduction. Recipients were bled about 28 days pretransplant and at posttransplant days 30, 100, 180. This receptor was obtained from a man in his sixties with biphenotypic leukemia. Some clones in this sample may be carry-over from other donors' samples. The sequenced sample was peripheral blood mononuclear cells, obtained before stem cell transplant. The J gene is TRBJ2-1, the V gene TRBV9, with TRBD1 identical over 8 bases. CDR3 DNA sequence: TGTGCCAGCAGCGTAGGATCCGGCAGGGGGCAGTTCAATGAGCAGTTCTTC. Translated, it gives CASSVGSGRGQFNEQFF.